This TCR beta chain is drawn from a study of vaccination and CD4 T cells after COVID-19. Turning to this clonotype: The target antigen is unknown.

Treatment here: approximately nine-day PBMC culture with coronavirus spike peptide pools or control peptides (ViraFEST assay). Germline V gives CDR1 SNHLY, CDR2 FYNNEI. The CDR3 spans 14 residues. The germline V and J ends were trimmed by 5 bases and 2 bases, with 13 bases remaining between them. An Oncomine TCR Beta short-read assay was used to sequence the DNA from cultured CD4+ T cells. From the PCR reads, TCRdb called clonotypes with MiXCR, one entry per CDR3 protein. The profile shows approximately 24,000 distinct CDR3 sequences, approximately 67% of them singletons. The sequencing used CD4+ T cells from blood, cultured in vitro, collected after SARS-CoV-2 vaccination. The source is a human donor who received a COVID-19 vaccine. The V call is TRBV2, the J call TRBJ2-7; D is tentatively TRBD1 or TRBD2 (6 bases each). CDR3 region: CASSRGDGAYEQYF. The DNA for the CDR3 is TGTGCCAGCAGTAGGGGGGACGGAGCCTACGAGCAGTACTTC.